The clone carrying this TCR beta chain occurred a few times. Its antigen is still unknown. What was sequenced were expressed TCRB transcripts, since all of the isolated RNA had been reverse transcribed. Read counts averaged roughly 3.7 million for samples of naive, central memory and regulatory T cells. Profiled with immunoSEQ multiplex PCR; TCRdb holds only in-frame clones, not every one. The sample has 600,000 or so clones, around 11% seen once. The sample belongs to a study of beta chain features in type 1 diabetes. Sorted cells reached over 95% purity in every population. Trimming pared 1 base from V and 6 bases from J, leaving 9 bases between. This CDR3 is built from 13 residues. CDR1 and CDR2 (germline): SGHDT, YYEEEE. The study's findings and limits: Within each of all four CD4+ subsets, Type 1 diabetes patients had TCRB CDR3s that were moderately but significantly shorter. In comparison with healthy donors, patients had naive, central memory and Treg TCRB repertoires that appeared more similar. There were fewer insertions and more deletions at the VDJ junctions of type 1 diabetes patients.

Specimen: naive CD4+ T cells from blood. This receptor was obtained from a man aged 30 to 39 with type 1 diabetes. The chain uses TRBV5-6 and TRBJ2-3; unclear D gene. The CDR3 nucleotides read TGTGCCAGCAGCTTGCCACGCGACGATACGCAGTATTTT. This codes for CASSLPRDDTQYF.